This TCR beta chain was observed in a study of cytomegalovirus exposure and HLA in healthy donors. At the level of the study: Falling in the Caucasian-associated ancestry cluster were 81% of approximately 410 genotyped donors. Whole-study results and caveats: Accounts indicate the classifier identified cytomegalovirus status with strong specificity and sensitivity. Three chains linked to CMV were shown in vitro to be specific for CMV antigens. The presence/absence work took it that sequencing depth was about the same across donors.

Germline lookup yields CDR1 MGHRA and CDR2 YSYEKL. With 4 bases removed from V and 4 bases from J, the gap between germline ends came to 7 bases. The CDR3 sequence is 12 residues long. The study ran its PCR with 60 Vbeta and 13 Jbeta primers. Assay: immunoSEQ multiplex PCR; the TCRdb copy retains only in-frame clones and omits some. This sample's clone table lists fewer than 95,000 clones. To note about this clone: Its antigen is not known.

The source material was PBMCs. The V gene is TRBV4-1, the J gene TRBJ1-1; D perhaps matches TRBD1 (5 bases). The sequence was obtained from a woman between 40 and 55 years old in good health and CMV-seropositive. This CDR3 reads CASSPGGTEAFF. The DNA for the CDR3 is TGCGCCAGCAGCCCGGGGGGCACTGAAGCTTTCTTT.